Listed below are T cell receptor beta chains from one sample, sequenced in a study of regulatory T cells in long-lasting Graves disease. Using its own MiXCR run on the multiplex PCR reads, TCRdb lists one record per CDR3 protein. The sample has 300,000 to 500,000 distinct CDR3 sequences, less than 25% seen once. Material: peripheral blood mononuclear cells (PBMCs), obtained when the disease was refractory, from a patient treated with antithyroid drugs. Source of these receptors: a female donor with Graves disease. CDR3s include the opening cysteine and the closing phenylalanine or tryptophan. Each record gives: J gene, V gene, CDR3 protein.

J gene: TRBJ1-1
V gene: TRBV9
CDR3 protein: CASSVGGGPGGTEAFF

J gene: TRBJ2-2
V gene: TRBV27
CDR3 protein: CASSLTPLAGGPIVTGELFF

J gene: TRBJ1-1
V gene: TRBV12-3/TRBV12-4
CDR3 protein: CASSPHLRREAFF

J gene: TRBJ2-2
V gene: TRBV10-1
CDR3 protein: CASSEADTTGELFF

J gene: TRBJ1-5
V gene: TRBV6-1
CDR3 protein: CASTQAGGYSNQPQHF

J gene: TRBJ2-7
V gene: TRBV5-1
CDR3 protein: CASSLRQYGEQYF

J gene: TRBJ1-1
V gene: TRBV27
CDR3 protein: CASIGIERGRRETTEAFF

J gene: TRBJ1-2
V gene: TRBV29-1
CDR3 protein: CSVGDRANFPYGYTF

J gene: TRBJ1-5
V gene: TRBV12-3/TRBV12-4
CDR3 protein: CASSPSTGGEGQPQHF

J gene: TRBJ2-1
V gene: TRBV7-2
CDR3 protein: CASSSTEGINNEQFF

J gene: TRBJ2-7
V gene: TRBV29-1
CDR3 protein: CSAAGLAGGLGEQYF

J gene: TRBJ2-5
V gene: TRBV4-3
CDR3 protein: CASSRHLGGSFQETQYF

J gene: TRBJ2-2
V gene: TRBV4-3
CDR3 protein: CASSQDRAGTNTGELFF

J gene: TRBJ2-2
V gene: TRBV27
CDR3 protein: CASSYVRGNTGELFF

J gene: TRBJ1-5
V gene: TRBV6-1
CDR3 protein: CASSEVWSAQHF

J gene: TRBJ2-7
V gene: TRBV28
CDR3 protein: CASKGRWSSYEQYF

J gene: TRBJ2-7
V gene: TRBV7-9
CDR3 protein: CASSAGPGRDYEQYF

J gene: TRBJ1-3
V gene: TRBV9
CDR3 protein: CASSEGTSYGQGASGNTIYF

J gene: TRBJ1-1
V gene: TRBV12-3/TRBV12-4
CDR3 protein: CASKVGVGWGTEAFF

J gene: TRBJ2-7
V gene: TRBV5-4
CDR3 protein: CASSLSAGGYEQYF

J gene: TRBJ1-1
V gene: TRBV6-5
CDR3 protein: CASSYPSTGTEAFF

J gene: TRBJ2-7
V gene: TRBV30
CDR3 protein: CAWRAGLAGPYEQYF

J gene: TRBJ2-7
V gene: TRBV9
CDR3 protein: CASSVGPTQTGWGEQYF

J gene: TRBJ2-5
V gene: TRBV6-1
CDR3 protein: CASGGLAGLETQYF

J gene: TRBJ1-2
V gene: TRBV28
CDR3 protein: CASSLRGQGYTF

J gene: TRBJ1-1
V gene: TRBV11-2
CDR3 protein: CASSSRVGGNTEAFF

J gene: TRBJ1-3
V gene: TRBV30
CDR3 protein: CAWIRPPGNTIYF

J gene: TRBJ2-5
V gene: TRBV15
CDR3 protein: CATSRIREENLETQYF

J gene: TRBJ2-2
V gene: TRBV11-3
CDR3 protein: CASSFGETGELFF

J gene: TRBJ2-7
V gene: TRBV6-5
CDR3 protein: CASSYGWGGGYEQYF

J gene: TRBJ1-2
V gene: TRBV4-1
CDR3 protein: CASSHTTGGDHYGYTF

J gene: TRBJ2-2
V gene: TRBV28
CDR3 protein: CASSLYYTGELFF